This T cell receptor beta chain was recovered during a study of PD-1 blockade in classical Hodgkin lymphoma. Study-level points and caveats: TCR diversity rose significantly by C4D1 in CD4+ but not CD8+ cells.

The assay was immunoSEQ multiplex PCR, and TCRdb's table has in-frame clones only and misses some. The repertoire includes roughly 2,300 clones, 61% of them detected once, and approximately 47% sits in the top ten. In regard to this clone: The antigen remains undetermined.

The CDR3 runs to 15 residues. Trimming stripped 2 bases from V and 1 base from J, with 9 bases between. Germline values: CDR1 MNHEY, CDR2 SVGAGI. Time point denoted: cycle 4 day 1 (C4D1), after 6 weeks of nivolumab. All patients experienced relapse after autologous stem cell transplantation, and brentuximab vedotin exposure was variable. The study isolated CD8+ T cells from thawed PBMCs by magnetic negative selection. This TCR was sampled from a human donor with classical Hodgkin lymphoma. J is TRBJ1-5 and V is TRBV6-5, with a possible D match to TRBD1 (5 bases). Specimen: CD8+ T cells from blood, collected before the fourth cycle of nivolumab. This CDR3 reads CASSYGGESNQPQHF. In nucleotides, the CDR3 is TGTGCCAGCAGTTACGGAGGGGAGAGCAATCAGCCCCAGCATTTT.